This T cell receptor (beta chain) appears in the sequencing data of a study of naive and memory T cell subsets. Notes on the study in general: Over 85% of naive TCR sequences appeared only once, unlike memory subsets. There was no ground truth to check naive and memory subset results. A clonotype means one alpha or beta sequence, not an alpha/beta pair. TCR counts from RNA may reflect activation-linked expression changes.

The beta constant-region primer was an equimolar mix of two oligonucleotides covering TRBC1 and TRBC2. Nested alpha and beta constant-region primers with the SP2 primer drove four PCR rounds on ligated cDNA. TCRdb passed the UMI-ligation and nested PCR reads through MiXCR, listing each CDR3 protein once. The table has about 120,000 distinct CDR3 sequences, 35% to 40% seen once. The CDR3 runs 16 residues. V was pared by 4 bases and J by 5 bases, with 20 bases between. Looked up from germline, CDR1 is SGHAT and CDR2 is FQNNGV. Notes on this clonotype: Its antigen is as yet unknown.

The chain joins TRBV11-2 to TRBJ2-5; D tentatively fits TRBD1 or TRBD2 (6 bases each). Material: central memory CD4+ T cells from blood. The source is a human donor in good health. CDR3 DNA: TGTGCCAGCAGCTACCGCCGGGGGCTCCATCGGGAGACCCAGTACTTC. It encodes CASSYRRGLHRETQYF. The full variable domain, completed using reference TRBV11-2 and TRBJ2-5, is EAGVAQSPRYKIIEKRQSVAFWCNPISGHATLYWYQQILGQGPKLLIQFQNNGVVDDSQLPKDRFSAERLKGVDSTLKIQPAKLEDSAVYLCASSYRRGLHRETQYFGPGTRLLVL.